Following are 12 T cell receptor beta chains from one sample sequenced in a study of cytomegalovirus exposure and HLA in healthy donors (dated by TCRdb to about 2017). Libraries were built with the immunoSEQ multiplex PCR assay. A mixture of 60 forward primers for TCR Vbeta segments and 13 reverse primers for TCR Jbeta segments was used in the multiplex PCR. The table was pulled from immuneACCESS by TCRdb, which kept in-frame rearrangements only. Such tables lose some clones; where checked, under half of the loss comes from unresolved V genes, and the rest has no known cause. Recorded for this sample are under 150,000 clones; 75% to 90% of them occurred a single time. The ten largest make up about 6.7% of the sample. The sample was PBMCs. These receptor sequences come from a woman aged 30 to 39 in good health and CMV-seropositive.

J is TRBJ2-1 and V is TRBV4-1, with a possible D match to TRBD2 (5 bases). Trimming cost V 1 base and J 8 bases, with 9 bases left between them. The CDR3 totals 13 residues. Germline loops: CDR1 MGHRA, CDR2 YSYEKL. The CDR3 bases are TGCGCCAGCAGCCAAGCAACTAGTGATGAGCAGTTCTTC. This sequence encodes CASSQATSDEQFF.

The chain employs TRBV5-6 and TRBJ2-7, with 11 bases fitting TRBD1. The CDR3 runs to 14 residues. The ends lost 4 bases at V and 4 bases at J; junction bases unmatched: 4. Germline V gene lookup returns CDR1 SGHDT and CDR2 YYEEEE. The CDR3: CASSPGQGAYEQYF. CDR3 DNA: TGTGCCAGCAGCCCTGGACAGGGGGCTTACGAGCAGTACTTC.

J is TRBJ2-7 and V is TRBV15; D uncertain. Germline V gene sequence: CDR1 LNHNV, CDR2 YYDKDF (reference sequence). Trimming took 0 bases from V and 6 from J, leaving 18 bases between them. This CDR3 has 16 residues. CDR3 bases: TGTGCCACCAGCAGAGATTGGCAGGTCATTTCTTCCGAGCAGTACTTC. This translates into CATSRDWQVISSEQYF.

The V and J genes are TRBV29-1 and TRBJ2-3, with TRBD2 identical over 8 bases. V shed 4 bases, J shed 4 bases, and the junction held 4 bases outside the gene matches. The germline gives CDR1 SQVTM, CDR2 ANQGSEA. This CDR3 contains 13 residues. Written as DNA, the CDR3 is TGCAGCGTTGCAACGGGAGGGCCAGATACGCAGTATTTT. This translates into CSVATGGPDTQYF.

The table lists this clone with a count of one. This chain links TRBV30 with TRBJ1-6; perhaps TRBD1 as D (5 bases). Germline V gene lookup returns CDR1 GTSNPN and CDR2 SVGIG (reference sequence). This CDR3 region has 14 residues. V shed 3 bases and J shed 9 bases, with 15 bases lying between them. The CDR3 region is CAWRSKGPGSPLHF. The CDR3 DNA reads TGTGCCTGGAGATCAAAGGGGCCTGGTTCACCCCTCCACTTT.

This chain connects TRBV10-2 to TRBJ2-2, with 8 nucleotides matching TRBD2. Germline-derived CDR1 and CDR2 are WSHSY and SAAADI. V trimming: 7 bases; J trimming: 2 bases; junction bases outside the gene matches: 3. This CDR3 is 14 amino acids long. This CDR3 is CASTGLANTGELFF. CDR3 DNA: TGCGCCAGCACTGGACTAGCTAACACCGGGGAGCTGTTTTTT.

In nucleotides, the CDR3 is TGTGCCAGCTCACCTCCGGACAGAAAGTCCGACAATGAGCAGTTCTTC. This translates into CASSPPDRKSDNEQFF. The V gene is TRBV18, the J gene TRBJ2-1, with D maybe TRBD1 (6 bases). This CDR3 is 16 amino acids long. The V end was cut by 3 bases, the J end by 5 bases, with 17 bases between. CDR1 KGHSH and CDR2 LQKENI come from the germline V gene. Full variable domain (remainder filled in from reference TRBV18 and TRBJ2-1): NAGVMQNPRHLVRRRGQEARLRCSPMKGHSHVYWYRQLPEEGLKFMVYLQKENIIDESGMPKERFSAEFPKEGPSILRIQQVVRGDSAAYFCASSPPDRKSDNEQFFGPGTRLTVL.

The rearrangement joins TRBV5-8 to TRBJ2-7, with 9 bases matching TRBD1. The trim removed 4 bases at V and 0 bases at J, leaving 5 bases unmatched. Looked up from germline, CDR1 is SGHTS and CDR2 is YDEGEE. This CDR3 comprises 15 residues. The CDR3 loop is CASSLRQGGSYEQYF. CDR3 coding DNA: TGTGCCAGCAGCCTTAGACAGGGGGGCTCCTACGAGCAGTACTTC.

This chain joins TRBV7-3 and TRBJ1-1, with D perhaps TRBD1 (5 bases). CDR1 and CDR2 from the germline V gene are SGHTA and FQGTGA. V gave up 6 bases and J gave up 5 bases, with 13 bases separating them. CDR3 length equals 13 residues. The CDR3 bases are TGTGCCAGCAGGGGCGGGGGAGGGACTGAAGCTTTCTTT. Residues: CASRGGGGTEAFF. The full variable domain, rest sourced from reference TRBV7-3 and TRBJ1-1, is GAGVSQTPSNKVTEKGKYVELRCDPISGHTALYWYRQSLGQGPEFLIYFQGTGAADDSGLPNDRFFAVRPEGSVSTLKIQRTERGDSAVYLCASRGGGGTEAFFGQGTRLTVV.

The chain uses TRBV6-1 and TRBJ2-1; D call uncertain. The CDR3 totals 13 residues. V was pared by 4 bases and J by 3 bases, with 7 bases between. Germline V gene data show CDR1 as MNHNS and CDR2 as SASEGT. Written as DNA, the CDR3 is TGTGCCAGCAGTGTAGTGATCTACAATGAGCAGTTCTTC. It translates to CASSVVIYNEQFF.

The gene calls are TRBV5-4 and TRBJ2-3, with D possibly being TRBD2 (6 bases). CDR3 length: 14 residues. Germline V lookup: CDR1 SGHNT, CDR2 YYREEE (reference sequence). The ends were cut back, 0 bases at V and 4 bases at J, with 9 bases in the middle. The CDR3 DNA reads as TGTGCCAGCAGCTTGGCCACGGGGGCAGATACGCAGTATTTT. Translation gives CASSLATGADTQYF.

A note on this clone: A junction boundary mismatches the germline segment, possibly from a read error. The chain links TRBV5-1 to TRBJ2-3, with 8 bases identical to TRBD1. The V gene's germline CDR1 is SGHRS and CDR2 YFSETQ. This CDR3 is 14 amino acids long. The CDR3 is CASRLGQGTDTQYF. The DNA of the CDR3 is TGCGCCAGCAGATTGGGACAGGGCACAGATACGCAGTATTTT.